The present T cell receptor beta chain was sequenced within a study of T cells after yellow fever vaccination. The overall study: Fractions of low cell number were prepared using SMART-Seq v4 Ultra Low Input.

In germline, CDR1 is DFQATT, CDR2 SNEGSKA (reference sequence). Trimming left V 6 bases short and J 5 bases short, with 19 bases between. This CDR3 region has 14 residues. Remarks on this clonotype: The antigen is unknown.

Template switching with 5'RACE generated the TCR cDNA and added a universal primer site and UMIs. TCRdb passed the 5' RACE reads through MiXCR, listing each CDR3 protein once. The sample carries about 580,000 distinct CDR3 sequences, approximately 16% recorded once. General study findings and limits: Reappearing after the booster were most of the clones from primary vaccination (less than 98% CD4, around 88% CD8).

V and J are TRBV20-1 and TRBJ2-5; D uncertain. The TCR sequence derives from a man aged 18 to 30 who received the YFV17D yellow fever vaccine. Source: PBMCs, taken less than 6 days after the first yellow fever vaccination. DNA of the CDR3: TGCAGTGCGCGTACGAGCCACGGGTTGGAGACCCAGTACTTC. Amino acids: CSARTSHGLETQYF.